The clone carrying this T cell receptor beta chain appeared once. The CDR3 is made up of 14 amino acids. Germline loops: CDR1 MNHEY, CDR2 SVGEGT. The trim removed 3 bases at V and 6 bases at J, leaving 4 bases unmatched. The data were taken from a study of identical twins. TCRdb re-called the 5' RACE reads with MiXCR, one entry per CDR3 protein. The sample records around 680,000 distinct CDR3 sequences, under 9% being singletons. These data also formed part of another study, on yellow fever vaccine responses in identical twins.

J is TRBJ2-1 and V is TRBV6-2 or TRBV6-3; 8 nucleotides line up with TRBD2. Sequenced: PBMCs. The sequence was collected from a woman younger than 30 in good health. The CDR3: CASSYSGIANEQFF. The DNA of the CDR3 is TGTGCCAGCAGTTATAGCGGGATTGCCAATGAGCAGTTCTTC.